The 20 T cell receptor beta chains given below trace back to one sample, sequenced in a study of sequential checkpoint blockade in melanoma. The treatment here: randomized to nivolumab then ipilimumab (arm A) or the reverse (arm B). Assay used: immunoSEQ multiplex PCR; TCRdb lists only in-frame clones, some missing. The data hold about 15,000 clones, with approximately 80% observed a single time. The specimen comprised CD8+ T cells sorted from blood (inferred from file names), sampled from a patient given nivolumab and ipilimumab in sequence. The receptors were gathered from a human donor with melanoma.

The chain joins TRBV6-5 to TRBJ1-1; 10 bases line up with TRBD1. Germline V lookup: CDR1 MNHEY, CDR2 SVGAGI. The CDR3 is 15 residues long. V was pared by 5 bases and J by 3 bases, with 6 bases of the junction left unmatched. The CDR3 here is CASSSRTGGHTEAFF. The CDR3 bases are TGTGCCAGCAGTAGCCGGACAGGGGGGCACACTGAAGCTTTCTTT.

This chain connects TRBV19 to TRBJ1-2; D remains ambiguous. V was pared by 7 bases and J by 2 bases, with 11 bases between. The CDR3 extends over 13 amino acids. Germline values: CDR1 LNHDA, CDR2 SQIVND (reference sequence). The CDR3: CASIGTENYGYTF. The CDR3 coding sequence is TGTGCCAGTATTGGTACAGAAAACTATGGCTACACCTTC. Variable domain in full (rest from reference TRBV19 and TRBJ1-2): DGGITQSPKYLFRKEGQNVTLSCEQNLNHDAMYWYRQDPGQGLRLIYYSQIVNDFQKGDIAEGYSVSREKKESFPLTVTSAQKNPTAFYLCASIGTENYGYTFGSGTRLTVV.

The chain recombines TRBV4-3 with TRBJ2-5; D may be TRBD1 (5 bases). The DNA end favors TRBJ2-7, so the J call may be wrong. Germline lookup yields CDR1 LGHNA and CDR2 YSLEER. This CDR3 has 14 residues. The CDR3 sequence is CASSQVLQDYEQYF. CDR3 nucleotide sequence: TGCGCCAGCAGCCAAGTACTACAGGACTACGAGCAGTACTTC.

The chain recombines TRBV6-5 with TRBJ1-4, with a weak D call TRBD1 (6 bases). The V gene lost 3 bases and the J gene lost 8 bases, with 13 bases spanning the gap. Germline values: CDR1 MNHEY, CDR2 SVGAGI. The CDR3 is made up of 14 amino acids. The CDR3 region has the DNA TGTGCCAGCAGTTATGGCAGGGGAGCGGAAAAACTGTTTTTT. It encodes CASSYGRGAEKLFF.

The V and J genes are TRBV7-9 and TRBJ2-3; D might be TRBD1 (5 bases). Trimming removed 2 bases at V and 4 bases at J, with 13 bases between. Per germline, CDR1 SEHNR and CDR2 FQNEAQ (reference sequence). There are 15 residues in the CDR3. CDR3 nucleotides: TGTGCCAGCAGCTTATCCCTAAGACAGTCAGATACGCAGTATTTT. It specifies CASSLSLRQSDTQYF.

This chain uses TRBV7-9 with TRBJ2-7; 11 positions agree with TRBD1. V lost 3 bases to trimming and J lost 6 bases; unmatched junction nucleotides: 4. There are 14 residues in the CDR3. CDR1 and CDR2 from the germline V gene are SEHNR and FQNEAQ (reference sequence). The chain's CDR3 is CASSLDRGLSEQYF. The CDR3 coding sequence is TGTGCCAGCAGCTTGGACAGGGGGCTGAGCGAGCAGTACTTC. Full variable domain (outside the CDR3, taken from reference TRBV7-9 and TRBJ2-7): DTGVSQNPRHKITKRGQNVTFRCDPISEHNRLYWYRQTLGQGPEFLTYFQNEAQLEKSRLLSDRFSAERPKGSFSTLEIQRTEQGDSAMYLCASSLDRGLSEQYFGPGTRLTVT.

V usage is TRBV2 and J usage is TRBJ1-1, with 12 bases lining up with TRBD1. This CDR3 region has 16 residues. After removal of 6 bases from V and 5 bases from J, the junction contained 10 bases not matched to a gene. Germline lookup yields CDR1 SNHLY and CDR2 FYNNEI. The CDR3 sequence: CASSGTGGLMWTEAFF. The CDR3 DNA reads TGTGCCAGCAGCGGGACAGGGGGCTTAATGTGGACTGAAGCTTTCTTT.

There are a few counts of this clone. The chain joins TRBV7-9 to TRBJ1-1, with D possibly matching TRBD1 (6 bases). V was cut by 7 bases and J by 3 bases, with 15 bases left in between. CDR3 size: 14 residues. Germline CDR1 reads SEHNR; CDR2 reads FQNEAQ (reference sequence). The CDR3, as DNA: TGTGCCAGCACCGCGTGGGGGCAGGACACTGAAGCTTTCTTT. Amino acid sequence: CASTAWGQDTEAFF.

The CDR3 DNA sequence: TGTGCCAGCAGCAAAGTGGGGGCCACCACAGGGATGAGTTACACAGATACGCAGTATTTT. It codes for CASSKVGATTGMSYTDTQYF. V gene TRBV21-1 combines with J gene TRBJ2-3; TRBD1 is taken as the D call from the table, unchecked against the DNA. TRBV21-1 is described as a pseudogene. This CDR3 spans 20 amino acids.

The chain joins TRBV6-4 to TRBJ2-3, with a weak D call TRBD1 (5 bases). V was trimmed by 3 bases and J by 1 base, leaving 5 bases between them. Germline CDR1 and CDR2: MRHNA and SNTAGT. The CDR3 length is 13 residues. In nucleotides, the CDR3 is TGTGCCAGCAGTGAGACAGGCACAGATACGCAGTATTTT. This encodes CASSETGTDTQYF.

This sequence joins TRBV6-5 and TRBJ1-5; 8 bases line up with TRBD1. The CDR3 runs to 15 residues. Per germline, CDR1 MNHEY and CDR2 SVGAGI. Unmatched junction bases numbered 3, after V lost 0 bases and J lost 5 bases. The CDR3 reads CASSYSSGGHQPQHF. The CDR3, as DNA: TGTGCCAGCAGTTACTCGTCAGGGGGCCATCAGCCCCAGCATTTT.

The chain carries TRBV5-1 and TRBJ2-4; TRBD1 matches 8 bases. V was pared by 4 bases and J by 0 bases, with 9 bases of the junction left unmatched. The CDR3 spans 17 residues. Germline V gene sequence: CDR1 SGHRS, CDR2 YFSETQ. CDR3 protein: CASSPTDRVLAKNIQYF. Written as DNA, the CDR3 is TGCGCCAGCAGCCCGACGGACAGGGTACTAGCCAAAAACATTCAGTACTTC.

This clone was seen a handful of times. CDR3 sequence: CASSVDGLATYEQYF. CDR3 coding DNA: TGTGCCAGCAGCGTAGACGGACTAGCGACGTACGAGCAGTACTTC. This chain connects TRBV9 to TRBJ2-7; 9 bases map to TRBD2. V lost 0 bases, J lost 4 bases, and 5 bases stayed unmatched. The CDR3 consists of 15 residues. Germline CDR1 SGDLS, CDR2 YYNGEE.

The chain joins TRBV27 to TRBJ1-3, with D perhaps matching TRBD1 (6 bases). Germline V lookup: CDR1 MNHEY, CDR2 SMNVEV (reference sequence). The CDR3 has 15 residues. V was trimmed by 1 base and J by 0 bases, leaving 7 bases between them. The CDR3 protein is CASSLLGGSGNTIYF. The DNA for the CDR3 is TGTGCCAGCAGTTTATTAGGGGGCTCTGGAAACACCATATATTTT.

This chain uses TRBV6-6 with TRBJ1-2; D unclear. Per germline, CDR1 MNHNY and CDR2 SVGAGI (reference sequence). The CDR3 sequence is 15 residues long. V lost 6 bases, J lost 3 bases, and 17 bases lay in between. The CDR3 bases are TGTGCCAGCAGGTTGGCGGACTCTTCTTACTATGGCTACACCTTC. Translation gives CASRLADSSYYGYTF.

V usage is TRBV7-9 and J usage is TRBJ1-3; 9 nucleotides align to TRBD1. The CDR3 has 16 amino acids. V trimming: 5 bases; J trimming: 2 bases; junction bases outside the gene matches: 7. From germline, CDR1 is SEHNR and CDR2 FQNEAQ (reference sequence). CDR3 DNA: TGTGCCAGCAGCATACCGGGACAGGGACCTGGAAACACCATATATTTT. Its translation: CASSIPGQGPGNTIYF.

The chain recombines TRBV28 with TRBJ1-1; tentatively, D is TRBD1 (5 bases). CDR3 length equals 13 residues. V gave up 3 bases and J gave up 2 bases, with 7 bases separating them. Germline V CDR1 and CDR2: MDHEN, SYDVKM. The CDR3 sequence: CASSFWGNTEAFF. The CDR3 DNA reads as TGTGCCAGCAGTTTTTGGGGCAACACTGAAGCTTTCTTT.

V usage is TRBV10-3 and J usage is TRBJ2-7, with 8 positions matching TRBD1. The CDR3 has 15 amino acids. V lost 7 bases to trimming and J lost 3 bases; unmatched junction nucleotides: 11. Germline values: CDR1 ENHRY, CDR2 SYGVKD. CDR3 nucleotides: TGTGCCATCACCAACTCCGGGACAGGCTACTACGAGCAGTACTTC. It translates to CAITNSGTGYYEQYF.

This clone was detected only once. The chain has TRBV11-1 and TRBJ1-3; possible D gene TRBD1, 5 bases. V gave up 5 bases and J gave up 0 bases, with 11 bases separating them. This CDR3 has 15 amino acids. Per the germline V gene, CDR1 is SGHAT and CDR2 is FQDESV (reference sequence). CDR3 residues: CASSADSSSGNTIYF. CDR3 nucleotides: TGTGCCAGCAGCGCTGACAGTAGCTCTGGAAACACCATATATTTT.

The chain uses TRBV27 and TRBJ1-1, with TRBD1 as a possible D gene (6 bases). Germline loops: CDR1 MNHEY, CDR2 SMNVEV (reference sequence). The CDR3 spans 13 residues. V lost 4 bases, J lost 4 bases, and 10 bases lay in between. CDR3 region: CASSYGQSTEAFF. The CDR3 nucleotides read TGTGCCAGCAGTTATGGACAGTCCACTGAAGCTTTCTTT.